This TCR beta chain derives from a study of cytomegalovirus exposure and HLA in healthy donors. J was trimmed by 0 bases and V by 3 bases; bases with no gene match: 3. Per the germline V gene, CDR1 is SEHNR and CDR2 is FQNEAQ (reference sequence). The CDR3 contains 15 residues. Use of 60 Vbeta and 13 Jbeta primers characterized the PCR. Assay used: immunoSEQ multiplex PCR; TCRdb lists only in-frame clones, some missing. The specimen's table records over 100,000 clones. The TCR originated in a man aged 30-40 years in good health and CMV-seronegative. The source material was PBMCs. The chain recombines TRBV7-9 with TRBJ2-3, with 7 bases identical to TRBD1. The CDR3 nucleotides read TGTGCCAGCAGCTTGACAGGGTTTAGCACAGATACGCAGTATTTT. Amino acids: CASSLTGFSTDTQYF.